Sequencing of this TCR beta chain was carried out in a study of blood T cell repertoires in COVID-19. Background on the study: Samples taken during acute and convalescent COVID-19 were collected in the United States, Italy and Spain.

The protocol was immunoSEQ multiplex PCR, while the TCRdb copy is restricted to in-frame clones and leaves out a portion. Altogether a few hundred thousand clones are present, around 84% being singletons, with the ten largest covering about 7%. There are 13 residues in the CDR3. V lost 5 bases, J lost 1 base, and 8 bases lay in between. The germline V gene has CDR1 SGHVS and CDR2 FQNEAQ. The study drew participants aged about 18 to 95 years from about two dozen US areas. Before they entered the study, exposed participants had met a COVID-19 case within 2 weeks. V gene TRBV7-8 combines with J gene TRBJ1-1; no clear D. The sequence was collected from a woman aged 45-65 years who had been exposed to COVID-19. The sample was PBMCs or T cells enriched from blood (not recorded which). CDR3 sequence reads: CASSRIRNTEAFF. DNA of the CDR3: TGTGCCAGCAGCCGGATCAGGAACACTGAAGCTTTCTTT.